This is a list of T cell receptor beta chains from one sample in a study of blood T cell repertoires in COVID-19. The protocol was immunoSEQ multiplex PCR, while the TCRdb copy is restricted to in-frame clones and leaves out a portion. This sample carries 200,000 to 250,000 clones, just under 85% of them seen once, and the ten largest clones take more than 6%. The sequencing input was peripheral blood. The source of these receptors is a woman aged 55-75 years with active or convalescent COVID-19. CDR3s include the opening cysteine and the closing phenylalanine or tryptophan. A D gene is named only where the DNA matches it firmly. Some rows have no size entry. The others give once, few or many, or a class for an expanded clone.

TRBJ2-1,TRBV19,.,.,TGTGCCAGTAGTACAGGGGAGGGAATCACCTACAATGAGCAGTTCTTC,CASSTGEGITYNEQFF
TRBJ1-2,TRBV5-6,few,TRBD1,TGTGCCAGCAGCCGGGACAGGGGCATCTATGGCTACACCTTC,CASSRDRGIYGYTF
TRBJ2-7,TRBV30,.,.,TGTGCCTGGAGTGGGCTGTACCCCTACGAGCAGTACTTC,CAWSGLYPYEQYF
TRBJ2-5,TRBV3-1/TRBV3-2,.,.,TGTGCCAGCAGCCCAGGGGACTATCAAGAGACCCAGTACTTC,CASSPGDYQETQYF
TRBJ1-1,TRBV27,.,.,TGTGCCAGCAGTTCGGGGGGTTCGAACACTGAAGCTTTCTTT,CASSSGGSNTEAFF
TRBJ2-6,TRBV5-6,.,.,TGTGCCAGCAGCTACTTTATAGAGGGGGCCAACGTCCTGACTTTC,CASSYFIEGANVLTF
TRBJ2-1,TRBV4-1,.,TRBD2,TGCGCCAGCAGCCAAATACCCCTACTAGCGGAGGAGCAGTTCTTC,CASSQIPLLAEEQFF
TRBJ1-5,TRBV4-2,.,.,TGTGCCAGCAGCAATACCGACAGAGGCAATCAGCCCCAGCATTTT,CASSNTDRGNQPQHF
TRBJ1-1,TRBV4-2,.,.,TGTGCCAGCAGCCAAGATAGGGGCAGGGCCCTGAACACTGAAGCTTTCTTT,CASSQDRGRALNTEAFF
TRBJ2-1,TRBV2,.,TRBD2,TGTGCCAGCAGTGAATGGGCGGGGGGGCCATATGAGCAGTTCTTC,CASSEWAGGPYEQFF
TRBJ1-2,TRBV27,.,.,TGTGCCAGCAGTAAGAAGGAGGGGCGTAACTATGGCTACACCTTC,CASSKKEGRNYGYTF
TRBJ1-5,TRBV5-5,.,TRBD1,TGTGCCAGCAGCTTGAGGGACAGGGGTAGCAATCAGCCCCAGCATTTT,CASSLRDRGSNQPQHF
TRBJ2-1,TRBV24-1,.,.,TGTGCCACCGGGGGCGCGGATACCGGTAATGAGCAGTTCTTC,CATGGADTGNEQFF
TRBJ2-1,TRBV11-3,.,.,TGTGCCAGCAGCTTAGTCGGACAGACCTACAATGAGCAGTTCTTC,CASSLVGQTYNEQFF
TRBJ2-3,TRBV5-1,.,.,TGCGCCAGCAGCTTGGGGAGGGGAATAAAAGATACGCAGTATTTT,CASSLGRGIKDTQYF
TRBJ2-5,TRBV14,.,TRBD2,TGTGCCAGCAGCCAAGAATTTTCCCTAGCGGGGAGGGAGACCCAGTACTTC,CASSQEFSLAGRETQYF
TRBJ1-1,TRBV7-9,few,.,TGTGCCAGCAGCTTAGCTGCGGGAACTGAAGCTTTCTTT,CASSLAAGTEAFF
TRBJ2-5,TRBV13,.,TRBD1,TGTGCCAGCAGCTTAGAATCCGGGACAGGGGTTGGGGAGACCCAGTACTTC,CASSLESGTGVGETQYF
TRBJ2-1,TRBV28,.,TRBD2,TGTGCCAGCAGACGGACTAGGCGGGAGACCCTAAGCTCCTACAATGAGCAGTTCTTC,CASRRTRRETLSSYNEQFF
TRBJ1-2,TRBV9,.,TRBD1,TGTGCCAGCAGCGTAGTCAGGAACGACAGGGTGGGGTATGGCTACACCTTC,CASSVVRNDRVGYGYTF
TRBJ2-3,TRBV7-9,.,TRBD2,TGTGCCAGCAGCTTAGGGGGGACTAGCGGTAGCACAGATACGCAGTATTTT,CASSLGGTSGSTDTQYF
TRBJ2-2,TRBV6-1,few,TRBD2,TGTGCCAGCAGTGAACGGGGAGGGCTGGGCACCGGGGAGCTGTTTTTT,CASSERGGLGTGELFF
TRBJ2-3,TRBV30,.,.,TGTGCCTGGAGCCAGGGGCCCACAGATACGCAGTATTTT,CAWSQGPTDTQYF
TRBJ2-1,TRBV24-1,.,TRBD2,TGTGCCACCAGTGATTTTAGGACTAGCGGGAGTAGGAATGAGCAGTTCTTC,CATSDFRTSGSRNEQFF
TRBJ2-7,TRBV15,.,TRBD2,TGTGCCACCAGCAGAGATGGAGGGGCTAGCGGGAGAGGGAGCGAGCAGTACTTC,CATSRDGGASGRGSEQYF
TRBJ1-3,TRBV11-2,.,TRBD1,TGTGCCAGCAGCCTGAGGGGGACAGGAGTTTCTGGAAACACCATATATTTT,CASSLRGTGVSGNTIYF
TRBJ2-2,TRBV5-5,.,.,TGTGCCAGCAGCGGAGGTTGGCAGAACACGAACACCGGGGAGCTGTTTTTT,CASSGGWQNTNTGELFF
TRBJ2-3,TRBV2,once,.,TGTGCCAGCAGGGGAACTAGGGGCACAGATACGCAGTATTTT,CASRGTRGTDTQYF
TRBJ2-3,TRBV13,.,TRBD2,TGTGCCAGCAGCGCCCGACTAGCGGGGGGGCTGGATACGCAGTATTTT,CASSARLAGGLDTQYF
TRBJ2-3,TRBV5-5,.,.,TGTGCCAGCAGCGTTCATTCAGATACGCAGTATTTT,CASSVHSDTQYF
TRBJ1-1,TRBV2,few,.,TGTGCCAGCAGTGGGGTCAGGGTCGGTACTGAAGCTTTCTTT,CASSGVRVGTEAFF
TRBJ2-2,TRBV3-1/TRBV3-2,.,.,TGTGCCAGCAGCCAAGAGTTGGCAGTTAGGGAGCTGTTTTTT,CASSQELAVRELFF
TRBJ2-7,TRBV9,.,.,TGTGCCAGCAGCCCACCTGAGGGCCGGAGGATGGAGCAGTACTTC,CASSPPEGRRMEQYF
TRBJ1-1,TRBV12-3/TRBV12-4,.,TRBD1,TGTGCCAGCAGAGACGACAGGGGGATCGAAACTTTCTTT,CASRDDRGIETFF
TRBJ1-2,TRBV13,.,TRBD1,TGTGCCAGCAGCCCCCGACAGGGGGCGCAGGGCTACACCTTC,CASSPRQGAQGYTF
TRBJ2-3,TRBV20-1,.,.,TGCAGTGCGCCGGTAGCAAATACGCAGTATTTT,CSAPVANTQYF
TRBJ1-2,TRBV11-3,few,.,TGTGCCAGCAGCCCAGGTTTTAACTATGGCTACACCTTC,CASSPGFNYGYTF
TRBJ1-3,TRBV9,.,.,TGTGCCAGCAGCGTAGCCCCCGTGCAGGGTGGAAACACCATATATTTT,CASSVAPVQGGNTIYF
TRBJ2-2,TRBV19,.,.,TGTGCCAGTAGAGGACAGATAACGAACACCGGGGAGCTGTTTTTT,CASRGQITNTGELFF
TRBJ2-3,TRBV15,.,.,TGTGCCACCAGCAGAGATGAGAGCACAGATACGCAGTATTTT,CATSRDESTDTQYF
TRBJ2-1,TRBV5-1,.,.,TGCGCCAGCAGCTTCCAGGGGATTGTTAATGAGCAGTTCTTC,CASSFQGIVNEQFF
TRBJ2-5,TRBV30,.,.,TGTGCCTGGAGTGTGTCGGGGACCCAGTACTTC,CAWSVSGTQYF
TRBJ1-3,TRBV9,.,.,TGTGCCAGCAGCCCCACAGGGTCCGGAAACACCATATATTTT,CASSPTGSGNTIYF
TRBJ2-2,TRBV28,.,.,TGTGCCAGCAGTTTACGGGTTTCGAACACCGGGGAGCTGTTTTTT,CASSLRVSNTGELFF
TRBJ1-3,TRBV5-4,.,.,TGTGCCAGCAGCTTTGGGGGACACCTTTCTGGAAACACCATATATTTT,CASSFGGHLSGNTIYF
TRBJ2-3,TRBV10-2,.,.,TGCGCCAGCATAGGAAAGACCGGGACTTCCCCTAGCACAGATACGCAGTATTTT,CASIGKTGTSPSTDTQYF
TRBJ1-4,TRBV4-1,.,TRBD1,TGCGCCAGCAGCCAAACCCGGGACAGGACAGCGACTAATGAAAAACTGTTTTTT,CASSQTRDRTATNEKLFF
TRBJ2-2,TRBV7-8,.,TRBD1,TGTGCCAGCGGACAGGGGCCCTACACCGGGGAGCTGTTTTTT,CASGQGPYTGELFF
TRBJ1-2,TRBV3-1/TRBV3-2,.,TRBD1,TGTGCCAGCAGCCACGACAGGGGCTATGGCTACACCTTC,CASSHDRGYGYTF
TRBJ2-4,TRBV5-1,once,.,TGCGCCAGCAGCTTCTCGGCGGGCGAGAAAAACATTCAGTACTTC,CASSFSAGEKNIQYF